These T cell receptor beta chains were read from a single sample in a study of control samples from healthy donors and cancer patients. Sequencing used immunoSEQ multiplex PCR; TCRdb keeps in-frame clones, though not all of them. The sample comprises 150,000 to 200,000 clones, 75% to 95% of which are singletons, and about 1.6% rests with the top ten. Material: blood. These receptors all stem from a woman aged 25 to 39 in good health. CDR3s include the opening cysteine and the closing phenylalanine or tryptophan. Each record gives: J gene, V gene, D gene, clone size, CDR3 protein, CDR3 DNA. The D gene is left open where the match is weak. Clone size appears in some rows only: once, few, many, or a class for an expanded clone.

j_gene: TRBJ2-1; v_gene: TRBV2; d_gene: -; abundance: -; CDR3aa: CASKDSTIYNEQFF; CDR3nt: TGTGCCAGCAAAGACTCCACTATTTACAATGAGCAGTTCTTC
j_gene: TRBJ2-2; v_gene: TRBV9; d_gene: TRBD1; abundance: -; CDR3aa: CASSVGAGGGGELFF; CDR3nt: TGTGCCAGCAGCGTAGGGGCAGGGGGCGGCGGGGAGCTGTTTTTT
j_gene: TRBJ2-5; v_gene: TRBV2; d_gene: TRBD1; abundance: -; CDR3aa: CASSLTGPETQYF; CDR3nt: TGTGCCAGCAGTCTGACAGGGCCAGAGACCCAGTACTTC
j_gene: TRBJ2-7; v_gene: TRBV28; d_gene: TRBD1; abundance: once; CDR3aa: CASSSGTGGKGEQYF; CDR3nt: TGTGCCAGCAGTTCGGGGACAGGGGGAAAGGGGGAGCAGTACTTC
j_gene: TRBJ1-5; v_gene: TRBV27; d_gene: -; abundance: -; CDR3aa: CASSLWVDQPQHF; CDR3nt: TGTGCCAGCAGTTTATGGGTGGATCAGCCCCAGCATTTT
j_gene: TRBJ1-4; v_gene: TRBV11-2; d_gene: TRBD1; abundance: -; CDR3aa: CASADRVGKLFF; CDR3nt: TGTGCCAGCGCGGACAGGGTGGGAAAACTGTTTTTT
j_gene: TRBJ1-1; v_gene: TRBV4-2; d_gene: TRBD1; abundance: -; CDR3aa: CASSHLGQGGSEAFF; CDR3nt: TGTGCCAGCAGCCATCTTGGACAGGGAGGATCTGAAGCTTTCTTT
j_gene: TRBJ2-3; v_gene: TRBV5-1; d_gene: -; abundance: -; CDR3aa: CASSPGADTQYF; CDR3nt: TGCGCCAGCAGCCCAGGGGCAGATACGCAGTATTTT
j_gene: TRBJ1-2; v_gene: TRBV6-1; d_gene: TRBD1; abundance: -; CDR3aa: CASSEAMHRGRVYGYTF; CDR3nt: TGTGCCAGCAGTGAAGCGATGCACAGGGGGCGCGTCTATGGCTACACCTTC
j_gene: TRBJ1-5; v_gene: TRBV12-5; d_gene: -; abundance: -; CDR3aa: CASGLGQVQPQHF; CDR3nt: TGTGCTAGTGGTTTGGGCCAGGTGCAGCCCCAGCATTTT
j_gene: TRBJ1-4; v_gene: TRBV5-6; d_gene: -; abundance: once; CDR3aa: CASSPEGANEKLFF; CDR3nt: TGTGCCAGCAGCCCCGAGGGGGCTAATGAAAAACTGTTTTTT
j_gene: TRBJ2-2; v_gene: TRBV7-6; d_gene: TRBD2; abundance: -; CDR3aa: CASSSTTGTSGTGELFF; CDR3nt: TGTGCCAGCAGCTCAACCACCGGGACTAGCGGAACCGGGGAGCTGTTTTTT
j_gene: TRBJ2-3; v_gene: TRBV28; d_gene: -; abundance: -; CDR3aa: CASSDQSTDTQYF; CDR3nt: TGTGCCAGCAGTGACCAGAGCACAGATACGCAGTATTTT
j_gene: TRBJ2-7; v_gene: TRBV7-8; d_gene: TRBD1; abundance: -; CDR3aa: CASSPPGQGFYEQYF; CDR3nt: TGTGCCAGCAGCCCTCCGGGACAGGGTTTCTACGAGCAGTACTTC
j_gene: TRBJ1-6; v_gene: TRBV2; d_gene: -; abundance: -; CDR3aa: CASSGTGMRNNSPLHF; CDR3nt: TGTGCCAGCAGTGGAACAGGGATGAGGAATAATTCACCCCTCCACTTT
j_gene: TRBJ1-3; v_gene: TRBV5-1; d_gene: -; abundance: -; CDR3aa: CASSLGATGNTIYF; CDR3nt: TGCGCCAGCAGCTTGGGGGCGACTGGAAACACCATATATTTT
j_gene: TRBJ1-5; v_gene: TRBV2; d_gene: -; abundance: -; CDR3aa: CASSEGVTSNQPQHF; CDR3nt: TGTGCCAGCAGTGAGGGGGTCACTAGCAATCAGCCCCAGCATTTT
j_gene: TRBJ2-1; v_gene: TRBV12-3/TRBV12-4; d_gene: -; abundance: -; CDR3aa: CASSLAQDYEQFF; CDR3nt: TGTGCCAGCAGTTTAGCGCAGGACTATGAGCAGTTCTTC
j_gene: TRBJ1-1; v_gene: TRBV12-3/TRBV12-4; d_gene: -; abundance: once; CDR3aa: CASSWGNTEAFF; CDR3nt: TGTGCCAGCAGTTGGGGGAACACTGAAGCTTTCTTT
j_gene: TRBJ2-1; v_gene: TRBV25-1; d_gene: -; abundance: few; CDR3aa: CASSENDNEQFF; CDR3nt: TGTGCCAGCAGTGAAAACGACAATGAGCAGTTCTTC
j_gene: TRBJ1-2; v_gene: TRBV10-3; d_gene: -; abundance: -; CDR3aa: CAISESVANYGYTF; CDR3nt: TGTGCCATCAGTGAGTCGGTAGCTAACTATGGCTACACCTTC
j_gene: TRBJ1-1; v_gene: TRBV11-2; d_gene: -; abundance: -; CDR3aa: CASSLTGTEAFF; CDR3nt: TGTGCCAGCAGCTTAACGGGGACTGAAGCTTTCTTT
j_gene: TRBJ1-1; v_gene: TRBV29-1; d_gene: TRBD1; abundance: -; CDR3aa: CSVGPGGTTEAFF; CDR3nt: TGCAGCGTTGGCCCAGGGGGCACGACTGAAGCTTTCTTT
j_gene: TRBJ1-1; v_gene: TRBV7-3; d_gene: -; abundance: -; CDR3aa: CASGRSANTEAFF; CDR3nt: TGTGCCAGCGGTCGGTCGGCGAACACTGAAGCTTTCTTT
j_gene: TRBJ2-3; v_gene: TRBV10-2; d_gene: TRBD2; abundance: -; CDR3aa: CASSGEGTDTQYF; CDR3nt: TGCGCCAGCAGTGGGGAGGGGACAGATACGCAGTATTTT
j_gene: TRBJ1-2; v_gene: TRBV28; d_gene: -; abundance: once; CDR3aa: CASSLTPYGYTF; CDR3nt: TGTGCCAGCAGTTTAACCCCCTATGGCTACACCTTC
j_gene: TRBJ2-3; v_gene: TRBV19; d_gene: TRBD2; abundance: -; CDR3aa: CASSKKTSGRDTQYF; CDR3nt: TGTGCCAGTAGTAAAAAGACTAGCGGGAGGGATACGCAGTATTTT
j_gene: TRBJ1-1; v_gene: TRBV19; d_gene: TRBD1; abundance: -; CDR3aa: CASMRTGMNTEAFF; CDR3nt: TGTGCCAGTATGAGGACAGGTATGAACACTGAAGCTTTCTTT
j_gene: TRBJ1-1; v_gene: TRBV5-1; d_gene: -; abundance: -; CDR3aa: CASSRDGMNTEAFF; CDR3nt: TGCGCCAGCAGCCGGGACGGGATGAACACTGAAGCTTTCTTT
j_gene: TRBJ1-1; v_gene: TRBV5-6; d_gene: TRBD1; abundance: -; CDR3aa: CASSLRQGEAFF; CDR3nt: TGTGCCAGCAGCCTTCGACAGGGGGAAGCTTTCTTT
j_gene: TRBJ2-1; v_gene: TRBV6-5; d_gene: -; abundance: -; CDR3aa: CASKLNEQFF; CDR3nt: TGTGCCAGCAAACTCAATGAGCAGTTCTTC
j_gene: TRBJ2-7; v_gene: TRBV7-3; d_gene: -; abundance: -; CDR3aa: CASSFVGSDSEQYF; CDR3nt: TGTGCCAGCAGCTTCGTCGGTTCGGACAGCGAGCAGTACTTC
j_gene: TRBJ2-7; v_gene: TRBV13; d_gene: TRBD2; abundance: -; CDR3aa: CASSPRLAGGGYEQYF; CDR3nt: TGTGCCAGCAGCCCGCGACTAGCGGGAGGAGGTTACGAGCAGTACTTC
j_gene: TRBJ2-2; v_gene: TRBV27; d_gene: -; abundance: -; CDR3aa: CASSDYTGELFF; CDR3nt: TGTGCCAGCAGTGACTACACCGGGGAGCTGTTTTTT
j_gene: TRBJ2-7; v_gene: TRBV29-1; d_gene: TRBD1; abundance: -; CDR3aa: CSVGQGAGEQYF; CDR3nt: TGCAGCGTTGGACAGGGGGCGGGTGAGCAGTACTTC